This T cell receptor beta chain was documented in a study of T cells after posttransplantation cyclophosphamide. Comment on this clone: The antigen is not known.

Method: immunoSEQ multiplex PCR; TCRdb's copy keeps in-frame clones and lacks some. Of about 10,000 clones in the sample, around 83% were seen once. Study results and limitations: Recipient CMV seropositivity and CMV reactivation strongly tracked TRB clonality. Tissue-infiltrating T cells from skin or gut overlapped little with blood T cells. Donor CD8+ memory clones often dominated recipient blood repertoires at later times.

Cyclophosphamide on days +3 and +4 followed busulfan-fludarabine conditioning and a marrow graft. V dropped 1 base and J dropped 2 bases, with 11 bases sitting between them. Per germline, CDR1 KGHSH and CDR2 LQKENI. The CDR3 has 16 amino acids. The clonotype originates from a female patient between 35 and 55 years old who received an allogeneic stem cell transplant from a related donor, was CMV-positive, and had no GVHD. These T cells may partly come from the graft donor. Sequencing used PBMCs, obtained roughly 1,900 days after a stem cell transplant with posttransplant cyclophosphamide. This chain connects TRBV18 to TRBJ2-2, with D perhaps matching TRBD1 (6 bases). This chain's CDR3 is CASSPQQGRNTGELFF. In nucleotides, the CDR3 is TGTGCCAGCTCACCACAACAGGGACGAAACACCGGGGAGCTGTTTTTT.